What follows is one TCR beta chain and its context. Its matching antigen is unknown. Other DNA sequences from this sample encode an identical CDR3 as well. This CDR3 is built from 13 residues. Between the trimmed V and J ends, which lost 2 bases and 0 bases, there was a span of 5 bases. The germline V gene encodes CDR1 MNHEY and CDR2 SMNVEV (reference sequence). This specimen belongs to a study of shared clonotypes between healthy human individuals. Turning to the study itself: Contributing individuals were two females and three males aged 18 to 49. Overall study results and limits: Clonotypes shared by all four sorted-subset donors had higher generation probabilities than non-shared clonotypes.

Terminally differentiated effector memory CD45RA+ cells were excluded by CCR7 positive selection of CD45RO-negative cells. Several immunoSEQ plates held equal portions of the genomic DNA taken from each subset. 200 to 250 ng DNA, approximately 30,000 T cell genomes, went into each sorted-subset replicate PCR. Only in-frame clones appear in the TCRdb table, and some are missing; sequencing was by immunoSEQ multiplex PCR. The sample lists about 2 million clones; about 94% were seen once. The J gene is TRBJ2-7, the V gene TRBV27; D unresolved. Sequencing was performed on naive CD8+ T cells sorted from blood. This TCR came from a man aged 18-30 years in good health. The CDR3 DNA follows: TGTGCCAGCAGTTTAGGTAACTCCTACGAGCAGTACTTC. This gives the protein CASSLGNSYEQYF.